The present T cell receptor (beta chain) was sequenced within a study of cytomegalovirus exposure and HLA in healthy donors. Regarding the study as a whole: Analysis performed later found more than 15,000 TCR beta sequences associated with HLA alleles at 0.05 false discovery rate. Earlier results showed most TCR beta V segments being productive about 87% or about 30% of the time. In a later analysis, HLA-associated TCR beta chains were more clonally expanded than equally common others.

On this clone: Its antigen is unknown.

CDR3 length: 14 amino acids. Germline CDR1 MDHEN, CDR2 SYDVKM. V lost 1 base and J lost 2, with 8 bases in between. Researchers ran the PCR with 60 Vbeta and 13 Jbeta primers. The table came from immunoSEQ multiplex PCR; TCRdb's copy has only in-frame clones and leaves some out. The table includes approximately 97,000 clones, approximately 73% detected once. The genes are TRBV28 and TRBJ1-2; D gene unclear. The specimen was PBMCs. The receptor comes from a man in his forties in good health and CMV-seronegative. CDR3 in amino acids: CASSLSAGNYGYTF. Written as DNA, the CDR3 is TGTGCCAGCAGTTTATCGGCCGGGAACTATGGCTACACCTTC.